This TCR beta chain was identified during a study of blood T cell repertoires in COVID-19. Some clones are missing from TCRdb's copy, which holds only in-frame ones; the method was immunoSEQ multiplex PCR. The sample records roughly 140,000 clones, 84% being singletons. CDR1 is LNHDA and CDR2 is SQIVND in the germline V gene (reference sequence). This CDR3 spans 19 amino acids. Losses at the gene ends were 1 base for V and 3 bases for J; bases not matched to a gene: 15. The receptor was isolated from a woman aged 45-65 years in a cohort sampled during active or convalescent COVID-19. V is TRBV19 and J is TRBJ2-4; 7 bases match TRBD1. The sample consisted of peripheral blood. The DNA of the CDR3 is TGTGCCAGTAGTATAGCCCCATGGCGGCAGGGGGTGGTCAAAAACATTCAGTACTTC. Encoded protein: CASSIAPWRQGVVKNIQYF.